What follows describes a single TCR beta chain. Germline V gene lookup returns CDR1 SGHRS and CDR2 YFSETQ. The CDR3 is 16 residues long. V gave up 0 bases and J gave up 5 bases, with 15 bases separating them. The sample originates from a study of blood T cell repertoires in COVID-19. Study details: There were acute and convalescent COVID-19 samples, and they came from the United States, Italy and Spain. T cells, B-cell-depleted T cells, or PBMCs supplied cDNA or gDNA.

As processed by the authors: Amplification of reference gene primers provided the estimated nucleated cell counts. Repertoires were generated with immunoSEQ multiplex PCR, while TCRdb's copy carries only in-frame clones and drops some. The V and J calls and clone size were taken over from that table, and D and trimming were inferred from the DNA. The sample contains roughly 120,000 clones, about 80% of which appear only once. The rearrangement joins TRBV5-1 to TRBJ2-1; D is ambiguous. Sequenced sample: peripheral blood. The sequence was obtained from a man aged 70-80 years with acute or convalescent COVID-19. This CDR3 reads CASSLAVRLIHNEQFF. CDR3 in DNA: TGCGCCAGCAGCTTGGCCGTTCGACTTATCCACAATGAGCAGTTCTTC.